The 27 T cell receptor beta chains presented below share a single source sample, sequenced in a study of cytomegalovirus exposure and HLA in healthy donors. The primer mix had 60 Vbeta and 13 Jbeta primers. The method was immunoSEQ multiplex PCR; TCRdb's version includes in-frame clones alone and lacks a portion of them. Of some 170,000 clones listed, around 83% are singletons. Input material: PBMCs. The source is a girl aged 2 to 10 in good health and CMV-seropositive.

The chain has TRBV5-1 and TRBJ2-1; no reliable D call. The CDR3 covers 12 residues. V dropped 3 bases and J dropped 9 bases, with 10 bases sitting between them. Germline V gives CDR1 SGHRS, CDR2 YFSETQ. DNA of the CDR3: TGCGCCAGCAGCTCTCCAAGTAGTGAGCAGTTCTTC. Its translation: CASSSPSSEQFF.

The rearrangement uses TRBV4-1 and TRBJ2-2, with 9 bases aligning to TRBD2. This CDR3 is built from 15 residues. Per germline, CDR1 MGHRA and CDR2 YSYEKL. Trimming cost V 6 bases and J 0 bases; bases outside gene matches: 2. CDR3 bases: TGCGCCAGCAGGACTAGCGGAGCGAACACCGGGGAGCTGTTTTTT. It is translated as CASRTSGANTGELFF.

This sequence joins TRBV5-6 and TRBJ1-3; D gene ambiguous. The CDR3 has 15 residues. The germline V gene has CDR1 SGHDT and CDR2 YYEEEE. The germline V and J ends were trimmed by 0 bases and 0 bases, with 7 bases remaining between them. CDR3 in DNA: TGTGCCAGCAGCTTGGGGGCACGCTCTGGAAACACCATATATTTT. It specifies CASSLGARSGNTIYF.

J is TRBJ2-7 and V is TRBV5-1; tentatively, D is TRBD1 (6 bases). This CDR3 has 14 residues. Germline-derived CDR1 and CDR2 are SGHRS and YFSETQ. Trimming shortened V by 1 base and J by 2 bases, and 10 bases separated the two germline ends. The CDR3 sequence: CASSLSRTAYEQYF. DNA for the CDR3: TGCGCCAGCAGCTTGAGTCGGACAGCCTACGAGCAGTACTTC.

The chain couples TRBV7-2 to TRBJ2-5; the D gene is possibly TRBD2 (6 bases). Germline V gives CDR1 SGHTA, CDR2 FQGNSA. The CDR3 is 14 amino acids. Deletions cut 5 bases from V and 5 bases from J, with 15 bases between. For the CDR3, the DNA is TGTGCCAGCAGCACCGAATCTCGGGGGGAGACCCAGTACTTC. It codes for CASSTESRGETQYF. The variable domain in full, completed from reference TRBV7-2 and TRBJ2-5, reads GAGVSQSPSNKVTEKGKDVELRCDPISGHTALYWYRQSLGQGLEFLIYFQGNSAPDKSGLPSDRFSAERTGGSVSTLTIQRTQQEDSAVYLCASSTESRGETQYFGPGTRLLVL.

The genes are TRBV5-4 and TRBJ1-1; no clear D gene. V shed 4 bases and J shed 11 bases, with 12 bases lying between them. Germline V gives CDR1 SGHNT, CDR2 YYREEE (reference sequence). This CDR3 has 11 amino acids. CDR3 protein: CASSPGATAFF. CDR3 DNA: TGTGCCAGCAGCCCTGGAGCTACGGCTTTCTTT.

This chain uses TRBV5-1 with TRBJ1-1; tentative D call: TRBD1 (6 bases). Between the trimmed V and J ends, which lost 4 bases and 9 bases, there was a span of 16 bases. This CDR3 is 13 amino acids long. The V gene's germline CDR1 is SGHRS and CDR2 YFSETQ. The DNA of the CDR3 is TGCGCCAGCAGCGACGACGTCGGGGACAAAGCTTTCTTT. Translated: CASSDDVGDKAFF. Full variable domain (rest looked up from reference TRBV5-1 and TRBJ1-1): KAGVTQTPRYLIKTRGQQVTLSCSPISGHRSVSWYQQTPGQGLQFLFEYFSETQRNKGNFPGRFSGRQFSNSRSEMNVSTLELGDSALYLCASSDDVGDKAFFGQGTRLTVV.

The CDR3 sequence is CATSRDQGAAQPQHF. In nucleotides, the CDR3 is TGTGCCACCAGCAGAGATCAAGGGGCCGCTCAGCCCCAGCATTTT. This sequence joins TRBV15 and TRBJ1-5; D is perhaps TRBD1 (5 bases). The CDR3 runs to 15 residues. Germline loops: CDR1 LNHNV, CDR2 YYDKDF (reference sequence). The V and J ends lost 0 bases and 6 bases respectively, with 12 bases between them.

The V call is TRBV7-3, the J call TRBJ2-7, with no clear D. The ends were cut back, 3 bases at V and 5 bases at J, with 11 bases in the middle. Per the germline V gene, CDR1 is SGHTA and CDR2 is FQGTGA. CDR3 length: 13 residues. In DNA form, the CDR3 reads TGTGCCAGCAGCTTCTCCTCAGAGGACGAGCAGTACTTC. Encoded protein: CASSFSSEDEQYF.

The V gene is TRBV30, the J gene TRBJ1-5, with unresolved D. Germline CDR1 GTSNPN, CDR2 SVGIG (reference sequence). This CDR3 has 13 amino acids. The ends were cut back, 5 bases at V and 7 bases at J, with 15 bases in the middle. CDR3 sequence reads: CAWAEGLNQPQHF. CDR3 sequence (DNA): TGTGCCTGGGCCGAGGGTCTTAACCAGCCCCAGCATTTT.

The genes are TRBV7-3 and TRBJ2-6; 8 nucleotides agree with TRBD2. Germline loops: CDR1 SGHTA, CDR2 FQGTGA. The CDR3 is made up of 15 amino acids. Germline trimming cut 5 bases from V and 0 bases from J; bases unmatched to any gene: 0. The CDR3: CASSRGGSGANVLTF. The CDR3 region has the DNA TGTGCCAGCAGCCGGGGGGGCTCTGGGGCCAACGTCCTGACTTTC.

This sequence joins TRBV27 and TRBJ2-4; tentatively, D is TRBD2 (6 bases). V lost 5 bases, J lost 7 bases, and 24 bases lay in between. The germline V gene encodes CDR1 MNHEY and CDR2 SMNVEV (reference sequence). The CDR3 is 17 residues long. This CDR3 reads CASSPRLVAEEVNIQYF. In nucleotides, the CDR3 is TGTGCCAGCAGTCCCCGGTTGGTAGCGGAGGAGGTGAACATTCAGTACTTC.

J is TRBJ2-1 and V is TRBV7-9; 10 positions agree with TRBD1. The J segment lost 6 bases and the V segment lost 5 bases, leaving 13 bases of the junction unmatched. Germline CDR1 reads SEHNR; CDR2 reads FQNEAQ (reference sequence). This CDR3 is 17 amino acids long. For the CDR3, the DNA is TGTGCCAGCAGCCGAGGAGAGTGGGACAGGGGAGTCAATGAGCAGTTCTTC. It translates to CASSRGEWDRGVNEQFF.

With regard to this clone: The identical CDR3 is also encoded by other nucleotide sequences in the sample. The chain combines TRBV5-1 with TRBJ2-2, with TRBD1 identical over 7 bases. V was clipped by 2 bases and J by 2 bases; unmatched bases: 3. Germline V CDR1 and CDR2: SGHRS, YFSETQ. This CDR3 has 15 residues. The CDR3 reads CASSLDRVNTGELFF. CDR3 DNA sequence: TGCGCCAGCAGCTTAGACAGGGTTAACACCGGGGAGCTGTTTTTT. Filled out from reference TRBV5-1 and TRBJ2-2, the complete variable domain reads KAGVTQTPRYLIKTRGQQVTLSCSPISGHRSVSWYQQTPGQGLQFLFEYFSETQRNKGNFPGRFSGRQFSNSRSEMNVSTLELGDSALYLCASSLDRVNTGELFFGEGSRLTVL.

The rearrangement uses TRBV7-6 and TRBJ2-6; D gene ambiguous. With 4 bases removed from V and 0 bases from J, the gap between germline ends came to 10 bases. Germline CDR1 is SGHVS and CDR2 is FNYEAQ. This CDR3 contains 16 residues. The CDR3 sequence: CASSWALRSGANVLTF. CDR3 coding DNA: TGTGCCAGCAGCTGGGCCCTCCGCTCTGGGGCCAACGTCCTGACTTTC.

This clone came up once. DNA of the CDR3: TGTGCCAGCCGAACACCGGGGGACGGGGGCTACACCTTC. Its translation is CASRTPGDGGYTF. This sequence joins TRBV6-5 and TRBJ1-2, with TRBD1 as a possible D gene (5 bases). Per germline, CDR1 MNHEY and CDR2 SVGAGI. The CDR3 runs to 13 residues. V shed 8 bases and J shed 8 bases, with 18 bases lying between them.

The chain links TRBV2 to TRBJ2-2; 14 nucleotides agree with TRBD2. The J segment lost 9 bases and the V segment lost 8 bases, leaving 8 bases of the junction unmatched. The CDR3 spans 15 residues. Germline V gene data show CDR1 as SNHLY and CDR2 as FYNNEI. The CDR3 region is CASSLGLAGGRELFF. The CDR3 DNA sequence: TGTGCCAGCTCTCTTGGACTAGCGGGAGGCCGGGAGCTGTTTTTT.

J is TRBJ2-5 and V is TRBV4-1; TRBD1 is a possible D gene (6 bases). Trimming pared 1 base from V and 3 bases from J, leaving 12 bases between. Germline loops: CDR1 MGHRA, CDR2 YSYEKL. This CDR3 has 15 residues. The CDR3 loop is CASSQGYRVEETQYF. CDR3 in DNA: TGCGCCAGCAGCCAAGGATACAGGGTAGAAGAGACCCAGTACTTC.

The chain recombines TRBV10-1 with TRBJ2-3; tentative D call: TRBD2 (6 bases). V was clipped by 6 bases and J by 1 base, with 11 bases between them. From germline, CDR1 is WNHNN and CDR2 SYGVQD (reference sequence). The CDR3 runs 14 residues. The CDR3 nucleotides are TGCGCCAGCAGGGGCAGGGAGGGCACAGATACGCAGTATTTT. It is translated as CASRGREGTDTQYF.

This sequence joins TRBV6-1 and TRBJ1-1, with D perhaps matching TRBD1 (5 bases). This CDR3 region has 13 residues. Trimming removed 7 bases at V and 4 bases at J, with 13 bases between. Germline CDR1 MNHNS, CDR2 SASEGT. The CDR3 DNA reads TGTGCCAGCAATGGCAGGGAGGCCACTGAAGCTTTCTTT. It is translated as CASNGREATEAFF.

The sample holds one count of this clone. The gene calls are TRBV2 and TRBJ2-4, with a weak D call TRBD1 (5 bases). The CDR3 totals 18 residues. Germline lookup yields CDR1 SNHLY and CDR2 FYNNEI. V dropped 4 bases and J dropped 0 bases, with 19 bases sitting between them. The CDR3 loop is CASSGLSRGSRAKNIQYF. Here the CDR3 DNA reads TGTGCCAGCAGTGGGTTAAGTAGGGGCAGCCGAGCCAAAAACATTCAGTACTTC.

This sequence joins TRBV27 and TRBJ1-3; D gene unclear. The length of the CDR3 is 14 residues. Germline V gene sequence: CDR1 MNHEY, CDR2 SMNVEV (reference sequence). Trimming removed 6 bases from V and 8 bases from J, with 17 bases in between. The CDR3 sequence is CASSVLWGEDTIYF. DNA of the CDR3: TGTGCCAGCAGCGTCCTATGGGGAGAAGACACCATATATTTT.

The rearrangement joins TRBV30 to TRBJ2-2, with TRBD2 matching 9 bases. V trimming: 0 bases; J trimming: 6 bases; junction bases outside the gene matches: 14. The CDR3 is 18 residues long. Germline CDR1 GTSNPN, CDR2 SVGIG (reference sequence). The CDR3 here is CAWSVPMGTAGGPGELFF. In DNA, the CDR3 is TGTGCCTGGAGTGTACCCATGGGAACGGCGGGAGGGCCCGGGGAGCTGTTTTTT.

This chain connects TRBV6-5 to TRBJ2-2; the D gene is possibly TRBD2 (5 bases). The CDR3 runs 14 residues. The germline V gene encodes CDR1 MNHEY and CDR2 SVGAGI. Trimming shortened V by 6 bases and J by 5 bases, and 13 bases separated the two germline ends. Here the CDR3 reads CASRGAARTGELFF. CDR3 coding DNA: TGTGCCAGCAGGGGAGCGGCCCGGACCGGGGAGCTGTTTTTT.

The chain's CDR3 is CASSLAGVESYEQYF. The CDR3, as DNA: TGTGCCAGCTCCCTAGCGGGAGTTGAATCCTACGAGCAGTACTTC. The V call is TRBV18, the J call TRBJ2-7, with 10 bases aligning to TRBD2. This CDR3 is 15 amino acids long. V trimming: 6 bases; J trimming: 1 base; junction bases outside the gene matches: 6. Per germline, CDR1 KGHSH and CDR2 LQKENI.

CDR3 residues: CASDQTSYEQYF. The CDR3 nucleotides read TGTGCCAGCGATCAAACGAGCTACGAGCAGTACTTC. The chain uses TRBV19 and TRBJ2-7; D unresolved. V was clipped by 9 bases and J by 3 bases, with 12 bases between them. Germline CDR1 reads LNHDA; CDR2 reads SQIVND (reference sequence). The CDR3 has 12 amino acids.

Worth noting for this clone: Other nucleotide sequences in the sample specify the same CDR3. V and J are TRBV28 and TRBJ1-5; D remains ambiguous. CDR1 and CDR2 (germline): MDHEN, SYDVKM. The CDR3 runs to 13 residues. The ends were cut back, 1 base at V and 4 bases at J, with 5 bases in the middle. CDR3 bases: TGTGCCAGCAGTTTATCGGGTAATCAGCCCCAGCATTTT. Its translation is CASSLSGNQPQHF.